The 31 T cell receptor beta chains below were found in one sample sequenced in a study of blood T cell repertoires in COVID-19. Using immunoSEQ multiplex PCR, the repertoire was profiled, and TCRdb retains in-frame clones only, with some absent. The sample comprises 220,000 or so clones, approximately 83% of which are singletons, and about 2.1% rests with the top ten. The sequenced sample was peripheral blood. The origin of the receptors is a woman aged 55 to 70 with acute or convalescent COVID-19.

Written as DNA, the CDR3 is TGTGCCAGCAGCTTTCGATTAAAAGGGCTCGTCCGCAGGGTGAACACTGAAGCTTTCTTT. The encoded protein is CASSFRLKGLVRRVNTEAFF. The chain employs TRBV13 and TRBJ1-1; possibly TRBD1 for D (5 bases). CDR3 length equals 20 residues. Germline-derived CDR1 and CDR2 are PRHDT and FYEKMQ (reference sequence). V lost 3 bases and J 0 bases, leaving 26 bases between the germline ends.

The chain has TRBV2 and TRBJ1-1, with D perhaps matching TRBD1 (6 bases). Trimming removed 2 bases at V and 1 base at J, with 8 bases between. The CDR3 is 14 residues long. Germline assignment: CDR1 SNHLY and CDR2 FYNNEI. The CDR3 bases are TGTGCCAGCAGTGAACAGGGGAAGAACACTGAAGCTTTCTTT. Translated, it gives CASSEQGKNTEAFF.

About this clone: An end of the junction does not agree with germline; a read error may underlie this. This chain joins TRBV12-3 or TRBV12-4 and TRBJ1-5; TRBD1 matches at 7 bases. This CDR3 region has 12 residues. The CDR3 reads CASSPGTAPHAF. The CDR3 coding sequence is TGTGCCAGCAGTCCCGGGACAGCCCCGCACGCTTTT.

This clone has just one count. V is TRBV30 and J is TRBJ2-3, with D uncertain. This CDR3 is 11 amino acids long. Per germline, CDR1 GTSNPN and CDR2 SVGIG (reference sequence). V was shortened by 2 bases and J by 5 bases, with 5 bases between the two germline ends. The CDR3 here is CAWSPRDTQYF. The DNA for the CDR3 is TGTGCCTGGAGTCCTAGAGATACGCAGTATTTT. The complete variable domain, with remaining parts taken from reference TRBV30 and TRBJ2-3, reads SQTIHQWPATLVQPVGSPLSLECTVEGTSNPNLYWYRQAAGRGLQLLFYSVGIGQISSEVPQNLSASRPQDRQFILSSKKLLLSDSGFYLCAWSPRDTQYFGPGTRLTVL.

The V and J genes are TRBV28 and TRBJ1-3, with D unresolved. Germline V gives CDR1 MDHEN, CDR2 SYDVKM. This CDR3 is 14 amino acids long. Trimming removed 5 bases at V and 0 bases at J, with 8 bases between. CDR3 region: CASSGPGSGNTIYF. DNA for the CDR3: TGTGCCAGCAGTGGGCCTGGCTCTGGAAACACCATATATTTT.

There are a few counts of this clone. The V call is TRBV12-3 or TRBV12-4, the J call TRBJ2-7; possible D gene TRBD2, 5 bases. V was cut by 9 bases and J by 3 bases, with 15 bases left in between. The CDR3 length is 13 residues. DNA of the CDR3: TGTGCCAGTGCGACTGAGAGCGGCTACGAGCAGTACTTC. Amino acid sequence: CASATESGYEQYF.

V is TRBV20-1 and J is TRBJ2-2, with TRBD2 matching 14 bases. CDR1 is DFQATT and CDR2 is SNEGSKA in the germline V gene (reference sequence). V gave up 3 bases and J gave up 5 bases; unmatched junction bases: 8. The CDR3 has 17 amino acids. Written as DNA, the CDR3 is TGCAGTGCTAGTTTCCCATGGACTAGCGGGGGGACCGGGGAGCTGTTTTTT. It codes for CSASFPWTSGGTGELFF.

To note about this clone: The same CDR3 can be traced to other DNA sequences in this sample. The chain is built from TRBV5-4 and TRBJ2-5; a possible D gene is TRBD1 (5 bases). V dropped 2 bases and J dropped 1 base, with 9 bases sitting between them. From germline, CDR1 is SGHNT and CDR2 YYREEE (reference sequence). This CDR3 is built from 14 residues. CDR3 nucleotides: TGTGCCAGCAGCTTTCAAGGGGCCCAAGAGACCCAGTACTTC. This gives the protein CASSFQGAQETQYF.

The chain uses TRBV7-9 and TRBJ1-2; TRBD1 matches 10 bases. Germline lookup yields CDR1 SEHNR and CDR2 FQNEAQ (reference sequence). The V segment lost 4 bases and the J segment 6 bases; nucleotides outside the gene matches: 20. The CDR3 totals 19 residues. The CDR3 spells CASSYRPLTGTGDTHGYTF. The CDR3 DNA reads TGTGCCAGCAGCTACAGGCCCCTAACCGGGACAGGGGATACCCATGGCTACACCTTC.

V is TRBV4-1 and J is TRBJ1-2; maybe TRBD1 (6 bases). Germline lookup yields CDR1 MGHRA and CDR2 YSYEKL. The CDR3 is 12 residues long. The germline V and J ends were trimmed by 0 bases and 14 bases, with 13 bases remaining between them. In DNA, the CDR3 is TGCGCCAGCAGCCAAGAAGTGGGGGCTAGAACCTTC. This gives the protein CASSQEVGARTF.

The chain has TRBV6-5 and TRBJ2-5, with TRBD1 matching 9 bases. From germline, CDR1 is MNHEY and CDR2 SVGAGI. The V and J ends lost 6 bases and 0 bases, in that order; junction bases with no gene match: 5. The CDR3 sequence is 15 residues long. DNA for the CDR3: TGTGCCAGCAGGACCACAGGGGGCTACCAAGAGACCCAGTACTTC. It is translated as CASRTTGGYQETQYF.

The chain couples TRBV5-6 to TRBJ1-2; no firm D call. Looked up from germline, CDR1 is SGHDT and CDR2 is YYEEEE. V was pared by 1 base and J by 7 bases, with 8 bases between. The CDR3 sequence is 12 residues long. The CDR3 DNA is TGTGCCAGCAGCTTGCGCGAGGCTGGCTACACCTTC. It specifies CASSLREAGYTF. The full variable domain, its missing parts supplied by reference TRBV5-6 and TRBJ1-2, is DAGVTQSPTHLIKTRGQQVTLRCSPKSGHDTVSWYQQALGQGPQFIFQYYEEEERQRGNFPDRFSGHQFPNYSSELNVNALLLGDSALYLCASSLREAGYTFGSGTRLTVV.

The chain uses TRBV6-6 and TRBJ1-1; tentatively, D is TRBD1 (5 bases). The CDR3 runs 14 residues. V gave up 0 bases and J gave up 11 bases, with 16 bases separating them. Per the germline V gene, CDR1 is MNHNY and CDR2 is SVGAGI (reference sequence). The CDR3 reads CASSYSHDSPPAFF. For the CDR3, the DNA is TGTGCCAGCAGTTACTCCCACGACAGTCCCCCGGCTTTCTTT.

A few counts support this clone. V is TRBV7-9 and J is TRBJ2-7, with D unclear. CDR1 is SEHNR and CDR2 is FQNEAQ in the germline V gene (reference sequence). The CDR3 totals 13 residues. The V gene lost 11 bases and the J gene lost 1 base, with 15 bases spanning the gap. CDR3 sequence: CAFERPGSYEQYF. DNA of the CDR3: TGTGCCTTTGAACGGCCAGGTTCCTACGAGCAGTACTTC. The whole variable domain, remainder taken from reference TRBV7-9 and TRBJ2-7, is DTGVSQNPRHKITKRGQNVTFRCDPISEHNRLYWYRQTLGQGPEFLTYFQNEAQLEKSRLLSDRFSAERPKGSFSTLEIQRTEQGDSAMYLCAFERPGSYEQYFGPGTRLTVT.

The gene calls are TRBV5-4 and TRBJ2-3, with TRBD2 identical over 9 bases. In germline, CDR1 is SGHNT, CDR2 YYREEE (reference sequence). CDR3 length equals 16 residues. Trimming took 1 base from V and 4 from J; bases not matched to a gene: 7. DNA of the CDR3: TGTGCCAGCAGCTTGCCGCGGGGGGGCGGAGCAGATACGCAGTATTTT. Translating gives CASSLPRGGGADTQYF.

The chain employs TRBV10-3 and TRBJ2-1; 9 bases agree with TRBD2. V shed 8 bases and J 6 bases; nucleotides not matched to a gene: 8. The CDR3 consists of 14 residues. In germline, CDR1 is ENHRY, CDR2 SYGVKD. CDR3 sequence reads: CAIRGSGGSNEQFF. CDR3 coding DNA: TGTGCCATCCGGGGCAGCGGGGGGAGCAATGAGCAGTTCTTC.

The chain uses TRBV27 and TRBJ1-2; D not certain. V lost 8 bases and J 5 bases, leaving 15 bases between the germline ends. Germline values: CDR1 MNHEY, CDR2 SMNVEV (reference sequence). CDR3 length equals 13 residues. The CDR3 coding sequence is TGTGCCAGCGGCCAGGAAGGTAGATATGGCTACACCTTC. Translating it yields CASGQEGRYGYTF.

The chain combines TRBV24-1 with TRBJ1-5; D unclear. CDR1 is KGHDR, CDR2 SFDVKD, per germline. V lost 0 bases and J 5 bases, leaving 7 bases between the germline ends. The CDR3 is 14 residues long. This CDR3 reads CATSDLSGDQPQHF. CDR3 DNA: TGTGCCACCAGTGATTTGAGCGGAGATCAGCCCCAGCATTTT.

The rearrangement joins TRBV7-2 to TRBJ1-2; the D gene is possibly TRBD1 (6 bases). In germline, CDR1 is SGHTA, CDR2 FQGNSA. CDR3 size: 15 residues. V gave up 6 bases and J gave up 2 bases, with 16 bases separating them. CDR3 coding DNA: TGTGCCAGCAGAACCGGACAGACACCCAACTATGGCTACACCTTC. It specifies CASRTGQTPNYGYTF.

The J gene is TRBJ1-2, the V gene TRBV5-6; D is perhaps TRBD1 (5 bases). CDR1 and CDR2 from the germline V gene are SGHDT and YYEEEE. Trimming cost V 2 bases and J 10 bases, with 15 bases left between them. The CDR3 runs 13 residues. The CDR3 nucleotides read TGTGCCAGCAGCTTCCCCTTCAGCAGGGACTACACCTTC. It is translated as CASSFPFSRDYTF.

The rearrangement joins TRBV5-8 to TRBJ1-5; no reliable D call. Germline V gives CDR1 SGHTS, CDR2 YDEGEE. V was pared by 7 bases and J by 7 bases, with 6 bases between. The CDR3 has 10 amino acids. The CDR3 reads CASQNQPQHF. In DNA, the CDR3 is TGTGCCAGCCAGAACCAGCCCCAGCATTTT.

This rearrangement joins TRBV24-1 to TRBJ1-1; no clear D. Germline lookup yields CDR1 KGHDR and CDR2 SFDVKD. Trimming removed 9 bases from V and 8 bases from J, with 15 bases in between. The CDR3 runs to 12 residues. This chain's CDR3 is CATEEPSGEAFF. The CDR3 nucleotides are TGTGCCACCGAAGAGCCGTCGGGGGAAGCTTTCTTT.

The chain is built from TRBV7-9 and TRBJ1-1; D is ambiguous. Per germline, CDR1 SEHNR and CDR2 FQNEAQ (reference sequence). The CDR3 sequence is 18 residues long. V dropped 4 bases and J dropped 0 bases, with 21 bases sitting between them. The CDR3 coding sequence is TGTGCCAGCAGCTCCACACAGAAACCAAGACAAATGAACACTGAAGCTTTCTTT. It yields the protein CASSSTQKPRQMNTEAFF.

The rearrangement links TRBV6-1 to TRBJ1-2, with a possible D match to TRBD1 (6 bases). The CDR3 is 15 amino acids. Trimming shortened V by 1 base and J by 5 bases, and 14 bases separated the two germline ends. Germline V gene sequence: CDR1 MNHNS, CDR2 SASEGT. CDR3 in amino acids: CASSEGGRGPYGYTF. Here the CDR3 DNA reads TGTGCCAGCAGTGAAGGGGGCAGGGGTCCATATGGCTACACCTTC.

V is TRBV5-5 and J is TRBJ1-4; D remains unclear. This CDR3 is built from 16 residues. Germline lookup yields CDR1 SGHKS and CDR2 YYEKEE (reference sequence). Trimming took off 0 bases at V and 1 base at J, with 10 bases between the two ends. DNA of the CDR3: TGTGCCAGCAGCTTGGCCGGGGTGGGAACTAATGAAAAACTGTTTTTT. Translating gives CASSLAGVGTNEKLFF.

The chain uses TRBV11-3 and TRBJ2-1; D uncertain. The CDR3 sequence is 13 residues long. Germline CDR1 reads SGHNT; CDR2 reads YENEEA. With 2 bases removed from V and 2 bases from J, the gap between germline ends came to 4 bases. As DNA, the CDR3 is TGTGCCAGCAGCTTAAACACCTACAATGAGCAGTTCTTC. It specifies CASSLNTYNEQFF.

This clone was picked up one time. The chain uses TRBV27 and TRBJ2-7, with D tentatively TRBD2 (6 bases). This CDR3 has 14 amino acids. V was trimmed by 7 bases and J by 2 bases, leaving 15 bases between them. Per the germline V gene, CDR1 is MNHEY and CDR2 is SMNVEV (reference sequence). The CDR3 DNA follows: TGTGCCAGCAACAAATACGGCGGGGCCTACGAGCAGTACTTC. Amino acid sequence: CASNKYGGAYEQYF.

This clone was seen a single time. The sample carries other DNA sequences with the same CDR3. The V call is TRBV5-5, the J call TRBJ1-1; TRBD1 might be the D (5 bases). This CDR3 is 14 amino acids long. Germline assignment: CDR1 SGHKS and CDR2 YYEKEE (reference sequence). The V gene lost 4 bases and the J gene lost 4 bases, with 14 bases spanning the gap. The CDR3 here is CASSQGGASTEAFF. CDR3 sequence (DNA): TGTGCCAGCAGCCAGGGAGGGGCGAGCACTGAAGCTTTCTTT. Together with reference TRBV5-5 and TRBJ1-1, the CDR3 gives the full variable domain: DAGVTQSPTHLIKTRGQQVTLRCSPISGHKSVSWYQQVLGQGPQFIFQYYEKEERGRGNFPDRFSARQFPNYSSELNVNALLLGDSALYLCASSQGGASTEAFFGQGTRLTVV.

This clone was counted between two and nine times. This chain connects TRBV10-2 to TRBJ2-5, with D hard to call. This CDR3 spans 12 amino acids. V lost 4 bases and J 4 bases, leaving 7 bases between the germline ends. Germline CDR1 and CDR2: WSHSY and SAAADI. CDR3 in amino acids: CASSATPETQYF. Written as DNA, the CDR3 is TGCGCCAGCAGTGCGACACCAGAGACCCAGTACTTC.

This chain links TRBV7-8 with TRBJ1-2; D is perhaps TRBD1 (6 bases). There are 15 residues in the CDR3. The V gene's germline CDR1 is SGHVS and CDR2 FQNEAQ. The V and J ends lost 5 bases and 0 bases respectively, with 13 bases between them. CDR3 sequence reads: CASSPYGGTNYGYTF. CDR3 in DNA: TGTGCCAGCAGCCCATATGGGGGCACTAACTATGGCTACACCTTC.

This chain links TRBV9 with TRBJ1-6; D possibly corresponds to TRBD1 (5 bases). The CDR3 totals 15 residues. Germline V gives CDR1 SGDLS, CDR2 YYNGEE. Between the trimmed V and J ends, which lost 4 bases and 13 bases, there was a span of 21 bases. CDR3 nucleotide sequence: TGTGCCAGCAGCCCTCAAGTCGGGGGGGGAGGGCCCCTCCACTTT. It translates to CASSPQVGGGGPLHF.